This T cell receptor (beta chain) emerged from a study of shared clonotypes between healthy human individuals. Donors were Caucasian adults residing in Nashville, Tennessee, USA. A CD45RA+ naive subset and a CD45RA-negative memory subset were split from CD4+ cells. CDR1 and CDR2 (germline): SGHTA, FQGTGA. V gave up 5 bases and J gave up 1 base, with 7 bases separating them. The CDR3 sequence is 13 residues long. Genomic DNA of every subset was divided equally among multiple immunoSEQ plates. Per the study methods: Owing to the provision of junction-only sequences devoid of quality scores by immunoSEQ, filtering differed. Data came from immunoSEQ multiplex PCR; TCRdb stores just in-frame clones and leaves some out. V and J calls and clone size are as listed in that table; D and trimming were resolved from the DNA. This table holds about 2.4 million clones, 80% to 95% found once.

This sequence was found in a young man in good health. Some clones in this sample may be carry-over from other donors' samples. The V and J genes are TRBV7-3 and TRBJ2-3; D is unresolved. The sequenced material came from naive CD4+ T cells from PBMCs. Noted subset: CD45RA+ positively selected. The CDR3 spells CASSPVRTDTQYF. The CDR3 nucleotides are TGTGCCAGCAGCCCAGTTCGCACAGATACGCAGTATTTT.